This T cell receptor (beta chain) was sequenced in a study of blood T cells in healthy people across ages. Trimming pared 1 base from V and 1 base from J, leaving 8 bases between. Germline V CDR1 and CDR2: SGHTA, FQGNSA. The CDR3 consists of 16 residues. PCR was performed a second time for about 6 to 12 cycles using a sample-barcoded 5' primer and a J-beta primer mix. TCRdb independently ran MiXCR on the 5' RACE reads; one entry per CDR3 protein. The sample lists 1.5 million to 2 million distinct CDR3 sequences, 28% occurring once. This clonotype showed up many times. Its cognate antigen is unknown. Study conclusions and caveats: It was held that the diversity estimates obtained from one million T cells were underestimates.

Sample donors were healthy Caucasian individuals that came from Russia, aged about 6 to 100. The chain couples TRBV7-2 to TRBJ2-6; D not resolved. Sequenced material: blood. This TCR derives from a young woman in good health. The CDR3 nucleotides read TGTGCCAGCAGCTTAGGGGCTAATTCTGGGGCCAACGTCCTGACTTTC. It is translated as CASSLGANSGANVLTF. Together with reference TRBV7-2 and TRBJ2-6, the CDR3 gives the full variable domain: GAGVSQSPSNKVTEKGKDVELRCDPISGHTALYWYRQSLGQGLEFLIYFQGNSAPDKSGLPSDRFSAERTGGSVSTLTIQRTQQEDSAVYLCASSLGANSGANVLTFGAGSRLTVL.